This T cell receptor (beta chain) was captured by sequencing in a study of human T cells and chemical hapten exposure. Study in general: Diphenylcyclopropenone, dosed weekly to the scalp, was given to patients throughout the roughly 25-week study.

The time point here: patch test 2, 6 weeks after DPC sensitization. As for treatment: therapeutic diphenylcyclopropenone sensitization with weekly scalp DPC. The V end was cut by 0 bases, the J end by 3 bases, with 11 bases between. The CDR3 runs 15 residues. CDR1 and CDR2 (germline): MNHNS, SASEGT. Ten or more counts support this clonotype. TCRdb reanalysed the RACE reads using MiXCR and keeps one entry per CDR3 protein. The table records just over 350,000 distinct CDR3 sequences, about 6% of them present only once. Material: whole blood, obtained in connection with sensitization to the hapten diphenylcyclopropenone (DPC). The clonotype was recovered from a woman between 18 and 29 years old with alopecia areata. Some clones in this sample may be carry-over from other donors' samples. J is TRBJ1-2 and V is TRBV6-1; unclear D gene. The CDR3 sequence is CASSEAFGGDYGYTF. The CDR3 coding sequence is TGTGCCAGCAGTGAAGCCTTCGGAGGAGACTATGGCTACACCTTC.